Listed below are T cell receptor beta chains from one sample, sequenced in a study of T cell responses to AZD1222 COVID-19 vaccine. The protocol was immunoSEQ multiplex PCR, while the TCRdb copy is restricted to in-frame clones and leaves out a portion. The sample contains about 160,000 clones, around 94% of which appear only once. Sequenced here: peripheral blood, sampled 28 days after the second AZD1222 dose. The receptor set was obtained from an adult who received the AZD1222 COVID-19 vaccine. Both conserved end residues are part of each CDR3. D genes are given only for firm matches. Only some rows state a clone size, as once, few, many or a class for expanded clones.

len | abundance | j_gene | d_gene | v_gene | CDR3nt | CDR3aa
12 | once | TRBJ1-1 | - | TRBV29-1 | TGCAGCGCCGTCGGGGACACAAGCGGAGCTTTCTTT | CSAVGDTSGAFF
16 | - | TRBJ1-2 | - | TRBV29-1 | TGCAGCGTTGATCCCGGGGTGGGTCAGAACCCAAATCACTACACCTTC | CSVDPGVGQNPNHYTF
15 | - | TRBJ2-4 | TRBD1 | TRBV6-2/TRBV6-3 | TGTGCCAGCAGTTACCCGGGACAGGGGGAAAACATTCAGTACTTC | CASSYPGQGENIQYF
13 | - | TRBJ1-1 | - | TRBV7-3 | TGTGCCAGCAGCTTGGGGCTGAGCACTGAAGCTTTCTTT | CASSLGLSTEAFF
13 | - | TRBJ1-1 | TRBD1 | TRBV29-1 | TGCAGCGTTCACAGGGGCACGATGACTGAAGCTTTCTTT | CSVHRGTMTEAFF
14 | - | TRBJ2-1 | - | TRBV7-2 | TGTGCCAGCAGCTCAAGCGCGGCCCTTAATGAGCAGTTCTTC | CASSSSAALNEQFF
14 | - | TRBJ2-1 | - | TRBV24-1 | TGTGCCACCAGTGATGGAGTAGCAAGGGGGGGACAGTTCTTC | CATSDGVARGGQFF
15 | - | TRBJ1-1 | - | TRBV5-1 | TGCGCCAGCAGCTTGGTCGGGAGAAGGAACACTGAAGCTTTCTTT | CASSLVGRRNTEAFF
12 | - | TRBJ1-1 | - | TRBV13 | TGTGCCAGCAGACGCGAAGGGACTGAAGCTTTCTTT | CASRREGTEAFF
14 | - | TRBJ2-1 | - | TRBV7-2 | TGTGCCAGCAGCTTTGGGGGTCCTCTCAATGAGCAGTTCTTC | CASSFGGPLNEQFF
15 | - | TRBJ1-4 | TRBD1 | TRBV3-1/TRBV3-2 | TGTGCCAGCAGCCAAGACCGGACAGGGTTGGGAAAACTGTTTTTT | CASSQDRTGLGKLFF
16 | - | TRBJ2-7 | - | TRBV5-1 | TGCGCCAGCAGCAAGGGAACCGGGACGGTCCCCTACGAGCAGTACTTC | CASSKGTGTVPYEQYF
15 | - | TRBJ2-5 | - | TRBV9 | TGTGCCAGCAGCGCTACAGCTGGACTAAGGGAGACCCAGTACTTC | CASSATAGLRETQYF
11 | - | TRBJ1-1 | - | TRBV2 | TGTGCCAGCAGTGTAAACCCAACAGGCCACTTT | CASSVNPTGHF
14 | - | TRBJ1-2 | - | TRBV14 | TGTGCCAGCAGCCAAGCCCAAGGGATGGAGGGCTACACCTTC | CASSQAQGMEGYTF
14 | - | TRBJ2-5 | - | TRBV7-3 | TGTGCCAGCAGCTCCGACGGCCAGGCGGAGACCCAGTACTTC | CASSSDGQAETQYF
14 | - | TRBJ2-1 | - | TRBV10-3 | TGTGCCATCAGTGCATCGGCCAATAGCGATGAGCAGTTCTTC | CAISASANSDEQFF
14 | - | TRBJ2-1 | TRBD2 | TRBV2 | TGTGCCAGCACCCTACTAGCGGGGGGCAATGAGCAGTTCTTC | CASTLLAGGNEQFF
14 | - | TRBJ2-7 | - | TRBV7-2 | TGTGCCAGCAGCCCGGGGCCCCACTCCTACGAGCAGTACTTC | CASSPGPHSYEQYF
17 | - | TRBJ1-6 | TRBD1 | TRBV7-2 | TGTGCCAGCAGCTTCCGTCGGGACAGGACGGGTAATTCACCCCTCCACTTT | CASSFRRDRTGNSPLHF
15 | - | TRBJ1-4 | - | TRBV2 | TGTGCCAGCAGCGGTACGGGACCACGAAGTGAAAAACTGTTTTTT | CASSGTGPRSEKLFF
13 | - | TRBJ1-1 | - | TRBV7-2 | TGTGCCAGCAGCTTAACATTGAACACTGAAGCTTTCTTT | CASSLTLNTEAFF
14 | - | TRBJ2-7 | - | TRBV19 | TGTGCCAGTAGTATTTACGGGCAGGGAGGCGAGCAGTACTTC | CASSIYGQGGEQYF
15 | - | TRBJ2-3 | TRBD2 | TRBV2 | TGTGCCAGCAGTGGGTCAGGCGGGGGGACAGATACGCAGTATTTT | CASSGSGGGTDTQYF
14 | - | TRBJ1-6 | - | TRBV3-1/TRBV3-2 | TGTGCCAGCAGCGATGGACTATCGAATTCACCCCTCCACTTT | CASSDGLSNSPLHF
11 | - | TRBJ1-4 | - | TRBV5-1 | TGCGCCAGCTCCACCGAAGGAAAACTGTTTTTT | CASSTEGKLFF
12 | - | TRBJ2-1 | - | TRBV5-1 | TGCGCCAGCAGCCTCGAATACAATGAGCAGTTCTTC | CASSLEYNEQFF